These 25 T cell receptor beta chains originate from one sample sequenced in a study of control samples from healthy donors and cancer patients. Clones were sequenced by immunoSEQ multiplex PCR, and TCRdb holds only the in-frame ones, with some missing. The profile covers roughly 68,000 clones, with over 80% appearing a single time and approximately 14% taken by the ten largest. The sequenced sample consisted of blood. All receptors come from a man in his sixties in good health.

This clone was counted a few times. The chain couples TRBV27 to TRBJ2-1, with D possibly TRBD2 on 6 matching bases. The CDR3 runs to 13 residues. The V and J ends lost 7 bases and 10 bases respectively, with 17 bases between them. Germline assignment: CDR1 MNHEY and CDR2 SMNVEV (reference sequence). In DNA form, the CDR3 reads TGTGCCAGCAAGCGATCGGAGGAGGGAGAGCAGTTCTTC. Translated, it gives CASKRSEEGEQFF.

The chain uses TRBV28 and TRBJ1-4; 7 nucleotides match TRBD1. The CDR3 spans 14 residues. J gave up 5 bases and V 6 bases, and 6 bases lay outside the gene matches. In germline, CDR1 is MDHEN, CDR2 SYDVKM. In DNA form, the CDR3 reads TGTGCCAGCAGGCCAGGGGGGGGGAATGAAAAACTGTTTTTT. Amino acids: CASRPGGGNEKLFF.

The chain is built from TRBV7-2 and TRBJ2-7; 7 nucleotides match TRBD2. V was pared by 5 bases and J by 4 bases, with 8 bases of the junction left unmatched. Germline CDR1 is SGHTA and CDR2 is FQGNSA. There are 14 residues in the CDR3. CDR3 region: CASSPPGGVYEQYF. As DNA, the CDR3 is TGTGCCAGCAGCCCGCCGGGGGGAGTATACGAGCAGTACTTC.

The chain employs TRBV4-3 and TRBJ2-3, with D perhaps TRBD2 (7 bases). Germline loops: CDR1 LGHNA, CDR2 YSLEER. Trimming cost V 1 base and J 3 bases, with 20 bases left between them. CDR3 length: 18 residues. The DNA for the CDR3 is TGCGCCAGCAGCCAAGGACCCGTGGGGGAGGGGGGGACAGATACGCAGTATTTT. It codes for CASSQGPVGEGGTDTQYF.

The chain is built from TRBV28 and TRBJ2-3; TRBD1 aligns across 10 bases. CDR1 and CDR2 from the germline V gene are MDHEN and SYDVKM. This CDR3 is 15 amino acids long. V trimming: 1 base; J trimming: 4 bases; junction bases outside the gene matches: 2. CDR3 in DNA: TGTGCCAGCAGTTTATCCGGGACAGGGGCAGATACGCAGTATTTT. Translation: CASSLSGTGADTQYF.

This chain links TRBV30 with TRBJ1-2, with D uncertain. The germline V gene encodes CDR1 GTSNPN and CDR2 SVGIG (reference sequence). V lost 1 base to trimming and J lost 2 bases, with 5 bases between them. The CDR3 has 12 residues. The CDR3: CAWSAINYGYTF. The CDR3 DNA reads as TGTGCCTGGAGTGCTATAAACTATGGCTACACCTTC.

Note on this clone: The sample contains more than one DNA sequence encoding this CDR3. CDR3 amino acids: CASSSQGGNTEAFF. CDR3 coding DNA: TGTGCCAGCAGCTCACAGGGTGGGAACACTGAAGCTTTCTTT. V and J are TRBV7-2 and TRBJ1-1; possible D gene TRBD1, 6 bases. The CDR3 extends over 14 amino acids. The germline V gene has CDR1 SGHTA and CDR2 FQGNSA. The V gene lost 4 bases and the J gene lost 1 base, with 10 bases spanning the gap.

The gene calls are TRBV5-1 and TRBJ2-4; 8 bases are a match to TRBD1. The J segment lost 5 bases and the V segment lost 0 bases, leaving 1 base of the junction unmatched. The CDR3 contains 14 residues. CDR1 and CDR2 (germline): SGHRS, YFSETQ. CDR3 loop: CASSLETGENIQYF. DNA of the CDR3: TGCGCCAGCAGCTTGGAGACAGGGGAAAACATTCAGTACTTC.

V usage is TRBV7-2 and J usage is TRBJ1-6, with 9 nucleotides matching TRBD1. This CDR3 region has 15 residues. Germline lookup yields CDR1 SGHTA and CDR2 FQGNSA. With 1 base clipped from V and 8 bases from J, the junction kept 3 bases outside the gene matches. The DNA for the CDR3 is TGTGCCAGCAGCTTAGAGACAGGGGGGTATTCACCCCTCCACTTT. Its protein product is CASSLETGGYSPLHF.

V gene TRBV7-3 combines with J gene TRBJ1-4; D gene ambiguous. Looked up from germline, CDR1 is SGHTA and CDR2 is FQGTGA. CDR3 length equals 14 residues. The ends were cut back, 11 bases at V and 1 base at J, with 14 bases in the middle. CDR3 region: CAVPPGETNEKLFF. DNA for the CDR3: TGTGCCGTACCCCCCGGGGAAACTAATGAAAAACTGTTTTTT.

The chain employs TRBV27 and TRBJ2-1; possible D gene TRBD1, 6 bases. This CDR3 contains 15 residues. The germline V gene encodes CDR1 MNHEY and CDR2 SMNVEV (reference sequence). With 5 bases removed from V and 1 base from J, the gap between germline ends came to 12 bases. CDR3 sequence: CASSTRDTSYNEQFF. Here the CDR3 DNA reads TGTGCCAGCAGTACCCGGGACACGTCCTACAATGAGCAGTTCTTC.

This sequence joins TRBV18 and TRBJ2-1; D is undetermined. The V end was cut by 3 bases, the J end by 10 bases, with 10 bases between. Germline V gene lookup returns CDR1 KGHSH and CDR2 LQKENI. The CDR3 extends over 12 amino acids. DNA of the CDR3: TGTGCCAGCTCACCTGGGTCCCGCGAGCAGTTCTTC. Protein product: CASSPGSREQFF. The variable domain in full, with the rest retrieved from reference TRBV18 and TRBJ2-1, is NAGVMQNPRHLVRRRGQEARLRCSPMKGHSHVYWYRQLPEEGLKFMVYLQKENIIDESGMPKERFSAEFPKEGPSILRIQQVVRGDSAAYFCASSPGSREQFFGPGTRLTVL.

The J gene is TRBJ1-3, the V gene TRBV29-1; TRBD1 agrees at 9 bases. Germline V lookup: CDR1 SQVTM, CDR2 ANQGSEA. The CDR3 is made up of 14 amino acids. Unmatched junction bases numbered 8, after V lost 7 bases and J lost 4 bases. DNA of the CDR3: TGCAGCGCCAAACAGGGGGCGTCAGGAAACACCATATATTTT. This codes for CSAKQGASGNTIYF. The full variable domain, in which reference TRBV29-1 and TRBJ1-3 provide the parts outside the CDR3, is SAVISQKPSRDICQRGTSLTIQCQVDSQVTMMFWYRQQPGQSLTLIATANQGSEATYESGFVIDKFPISRPNLTFSTLTVSNMSPEDSSIYLCSAKQGASGNTIYFGEGSWLTVV.

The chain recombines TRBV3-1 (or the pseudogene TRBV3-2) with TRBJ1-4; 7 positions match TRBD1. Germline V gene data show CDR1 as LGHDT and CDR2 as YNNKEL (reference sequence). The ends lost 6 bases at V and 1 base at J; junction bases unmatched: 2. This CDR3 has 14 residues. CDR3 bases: TGTGCCAGCAGTCGACAGGGAACTAATGAAAAACTGTTTTTT. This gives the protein CASSRQGTNEKLFF.

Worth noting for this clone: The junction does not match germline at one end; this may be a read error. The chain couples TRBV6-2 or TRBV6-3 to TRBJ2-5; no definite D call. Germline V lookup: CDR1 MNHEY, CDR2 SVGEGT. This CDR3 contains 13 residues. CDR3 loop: CASSTGSQGTQYF. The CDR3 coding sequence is TGTGCCAGCAGTACCGGGTCTCAAGGGACCCAGTACTTC.

CDR3 region: CASSQEFQETQYF. The CDR3 DNA reads TGTGCCAGCAGCCAGGAGTTCCAAGAGACCCAGTACTTC. The chain couples TRBV7-3 to TRBJ2-5; D not certain. Germline V gives CDR1 SGHTA, CDR2 FQGTGA. CDR3 size: 13 residues. V was trimmed by 5 bases and J by 1 base, leaving 8 bases between them.

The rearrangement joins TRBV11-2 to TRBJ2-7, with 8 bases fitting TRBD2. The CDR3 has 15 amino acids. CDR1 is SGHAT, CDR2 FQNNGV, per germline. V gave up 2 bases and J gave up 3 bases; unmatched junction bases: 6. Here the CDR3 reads CASSLTSGSIYEQYF. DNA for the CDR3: TGTGCCAGCAGCTTAACCAGCGGGAGTATCTACGAGCAGTACTTC.

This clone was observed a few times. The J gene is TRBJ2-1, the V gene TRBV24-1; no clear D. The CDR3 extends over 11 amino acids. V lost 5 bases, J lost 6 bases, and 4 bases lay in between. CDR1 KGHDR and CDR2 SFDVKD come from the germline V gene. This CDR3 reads CATSAGNEQFF. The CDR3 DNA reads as TGTGCCACCAGTGCCGGCAATGAGCAGTTCTTC.

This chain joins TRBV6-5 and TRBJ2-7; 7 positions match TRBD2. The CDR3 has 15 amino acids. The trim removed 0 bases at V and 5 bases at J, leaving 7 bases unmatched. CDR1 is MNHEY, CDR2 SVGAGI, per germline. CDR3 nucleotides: TGTGCCAGCAGTTACTCGGGGGGGTCTCTCGACGAGCAGTACTTC. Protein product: CASSYSGGSLDEQYF.

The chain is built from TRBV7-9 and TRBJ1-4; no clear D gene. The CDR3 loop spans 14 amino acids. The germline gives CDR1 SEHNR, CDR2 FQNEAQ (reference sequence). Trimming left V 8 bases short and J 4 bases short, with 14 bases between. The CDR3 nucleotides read TGTGCCAGCCGCCTAGGCGGCGATAATGAAAAACTGTTTTTT. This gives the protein CASRLGGDNEKLFF.

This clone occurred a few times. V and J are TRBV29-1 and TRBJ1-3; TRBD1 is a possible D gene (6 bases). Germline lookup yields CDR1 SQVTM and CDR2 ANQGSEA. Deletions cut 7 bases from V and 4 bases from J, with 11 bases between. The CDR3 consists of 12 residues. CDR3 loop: CSATGLGNTIYF. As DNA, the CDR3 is TGCAGCGCCACAGGGTTGGGAAACACCATATATTTT.

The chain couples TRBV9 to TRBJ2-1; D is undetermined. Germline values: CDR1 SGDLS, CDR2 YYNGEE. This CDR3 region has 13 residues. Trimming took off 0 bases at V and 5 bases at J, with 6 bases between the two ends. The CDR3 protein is CASSVATNNEQFF. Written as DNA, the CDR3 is TGTGCCAGCAGCGTAGCTACTAACAATGAGCAGTTCTTC. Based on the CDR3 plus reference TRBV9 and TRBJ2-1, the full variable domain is DSGVTQTPKHLITATGQRVTLRCSPRSGDLSVYWYQQSLDQGLQFLIQYYNGEERAKGNILERFSAQQFPDLHSELNLSSLELGDSALYFCASSVATNNEQFFGPGTRLTVL.

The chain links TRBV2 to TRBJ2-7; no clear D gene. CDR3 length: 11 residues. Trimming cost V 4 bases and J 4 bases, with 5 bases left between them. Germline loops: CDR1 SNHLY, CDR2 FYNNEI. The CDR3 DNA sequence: TGTGCCAGCAGTGTTGGGTACGAGCAGTACTTC. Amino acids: CASSVGYEQYF.

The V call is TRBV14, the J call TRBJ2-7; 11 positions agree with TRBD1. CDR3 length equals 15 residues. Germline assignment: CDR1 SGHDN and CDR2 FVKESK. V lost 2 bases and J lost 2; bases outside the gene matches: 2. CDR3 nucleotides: TGTGCCAGCAGCCAATCGGGACAGGGGGCCTACGAGCAGTACTTC. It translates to CASSQSGQGAYEQYF.

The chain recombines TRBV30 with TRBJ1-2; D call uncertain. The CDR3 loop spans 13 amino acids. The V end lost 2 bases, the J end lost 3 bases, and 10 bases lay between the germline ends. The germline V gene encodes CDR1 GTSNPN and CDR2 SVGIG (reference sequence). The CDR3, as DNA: TGTGCCTGGAGTCTCAAGCTACACTATGGCTACACCTTC. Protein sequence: CAWSLKLHYGYTF.